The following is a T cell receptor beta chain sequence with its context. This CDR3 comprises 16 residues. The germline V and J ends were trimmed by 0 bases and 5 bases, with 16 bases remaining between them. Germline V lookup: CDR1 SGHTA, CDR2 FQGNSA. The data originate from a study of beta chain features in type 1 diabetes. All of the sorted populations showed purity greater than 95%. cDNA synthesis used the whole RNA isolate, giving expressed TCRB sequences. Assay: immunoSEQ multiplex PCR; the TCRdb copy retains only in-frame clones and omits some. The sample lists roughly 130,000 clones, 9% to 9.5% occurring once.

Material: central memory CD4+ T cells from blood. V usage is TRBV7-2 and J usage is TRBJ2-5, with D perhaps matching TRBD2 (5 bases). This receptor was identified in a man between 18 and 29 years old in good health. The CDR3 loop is CASSLALSGAMETQYF. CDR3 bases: TGTGCCAGCAGCTTAGCGTTGAGCGGCGCGATGGAGACCCAGTACTTC.